A selection of T cell receptor beta chains follows, all from one sample in a study of cytomegalovirus exposure and HLA in healthy donors. Profiling relied on immunoSEQ multiplex PCR, and the TCRdb table lists in-frame clones only, not all of them. In the table there are 150,000 to 180,000 clones, over 65% of which are singletons. Material for sequencing was PBMCs. Receptors were obtained from a woman between 40 and 55 years old in good health and CMV-seronegative. Each CDR3 is given with its conserved first and last residue. The order of the fields is clone size, J gene, D gene, V gene, CDR3 DNA, CDR3 protein. D genes are given only for firm matches. Not all rows give a size; the values are once, few, many and, for expanded clones, a class.

size: few; J: TRBJ2-7; D: TRBD2; V: TRBV6-1; DNA: TGTGCCAGCAGTGCCGGGACTAGCGGGGGTCAGTACTTC; CDR3: CASSAGTSGGQYF
size: NA; J: TRBJ1-2; D: TRBD1; V: TRBV9; DNA: TGTGCCAGCAGCGTAACAGGGGTAGGCTACACCTTC; CDR3: CASSVTGVGYTF
size: NA; J: TRBJ2-2; D: NA; V: TRBV2; DNA: TGTGCCAGCAGTGGGGCCACGAACACCGGGGAGCTGTTTTTT; CDR3: CASSGATNTGELFF
size: NA; J: TRBJ1-3; D: NA; V: TRBV6-5; DNA: TGTGCCAGCAGTCCGGTCAGGGTGTCTGGAAACACCATATATTTT; CDR3: CASSPVRVSGNTIYF
size: once; J: TRBJ1-4; D: TRBD1; V: TRBV2; DNA: TGTGCCAGCAGACAGGGGAGAAGTCGGTTGCGTGAAAAACTGTTTTTT; CDR3: CASRQGRSRLREKLFF
size: NA; J: TRBJ2-7; D: NA; V: TRBV5-4; DNA: TGTGCCAGCAGCTTACGAGACTACCCCTACGAGCAGTACTTC; CDR3: CASSLRDYPYEQYF
size: NA; J: TRBJ1-4; D: NA; V: TRBV6-5; DNA: TGTGCCAGCAGTTTGAGTCTGGCTAATGAAAAACTGTTTTTT; CDR3: CASSLSLANEKLFF
size: few; J: TRBJ2-6; D: NA; V: TRBV2; DNA: TGTGCCAGCAGTGGGACAGTCGGGGCCAACGTCCTGACTTTC; CDR3: CASSGTVGANVLTF
size: NA; J: TRBJ1-4; D: NA; V: TRBV6-6; DNA: TGTGCCAGCAGCCTCGATGAAAAACTGTTTTTT; CDR3: CASSLDEKLFF
size: once; J: TRBJ2-5; D: TRBD2; V: TRBV5-1; DNA: TGCGCCAGCACCCACGGGGTACTAGCGGTCCAAGAGACCCAGTACTTC; CDR3: CASTHGVLAVQETQYF
size: NA; J: TRBJ1-2; D: NA; V: TRBV7-8; DNA: TGTGCCAGCAGCACAAACGTACAGGGTGGCTACACCTTC; CDR3: CASSTNVQGGYTF
size: NA; J: TRBJ1-4; D: TRBD1; V: TRBV6-7; DNA: TGTGCCAGCAGTTACTCCCGGGACAGGGGGCGTCGGGATGAAAAACTGTTTTTT; CDR3: CASSYSRDRGRRDEKLFF
size: few; J: TRBJ2-7; D: NA; V: TRBV7-9; DNA: TGTGCCAGCAGCTTTAGGGGGACGGGCTCCTACGAGCAGTACTTC; CDR3: CASSFRGTGSYEQYF
size: NA; J: TRBJ2-5; D: TRBD1; V: TRBV15; DNA: TGTGCCACCAGCCGAAACAGGGGAGTTCGGGAGACCCAGTACTTC; CDR3: CATSRNRGVRETQYF
size: NA; J: TRBJ1-1; D: NA; V: TRBV10-3; DNA: TGTGCCATCAACCCGGGACTAGGGAACACTGAAGCTTTCTTT; CDR3: CAINPGLGNTEAFF
size: once; J: TRBJ2-3; D: NA; V: TRBV5-1; DNA: TGCGCCAGCACAGACAGGGACTGGGATACGCAGTATTTT; CDR3: CASTDRDWDTQYF
size: NA; J: TRBJ2-7; D: NA; V: TRBV13; DNA: TGTGCCAGCAGCTACTCCCTGACCTACGAGCAGTACTTC; CDR3: CASSYSLTYEQYF
size: once; J: TRBJ2-2; D: TRBD2; V: TRBV5-1; DNA: TGCGCCAGCAGGCTACTAGCGGAGAACACCGGGGAGCTGTTTTTT; CDR3: CASRLLAENTGELFF
size: few; J: TRBJ1-5; D: TRBD1; V: TRBV10-3; DNA: TGTGCCATCAGTGATTCGACAGGGAATACCGTTAGCAATCAGCCCCAGCATTTT; CDR3: CAISDSTGNTVSNQPQHF
size: NA; J: TRBJ1-4; D: NA; V: TRBV10-3; DNA: TGTGCCATCAGTGAAGGGACCAGCGGGGCTACTAATGAAAAACTGTTTTTT; CDR3: CAISEGTSGATNEKLFF
size: NA; J: TRBJ2-1; D: NA; V: TRBV19; DNA: TGTGCCAGTAGACCTGACAGGAGCACCTACAATGAGCAGTTCTTC; CDR3: CASRPDRSTYNEQFF
size: NA; J: TRBJ1-1; D: TRBD1; V: TRBV11-2; DNA: TGTGCCAGCAGCTCAGCCGGGACAGGGGGCACTGAAGCTTTCTTT; CDR3: CASSSAGTGGTEAFF
size: few; J: TRBJ2-3; D: NA; V: TRBV2; DNA: TGTGCCAGCACCTGGGGCAGCCGCACAGATACGCAGTATTTT; CDR3: CASTWGSRTDTQYF
size: NA; J: TRBJ2-5; D: NA; V: TRBV29-1; DNA: TGCAGCGGCGGCGGACAGCAAGAGACCCAGTACTTC; CDR3: CSGGGQQETQYF
size: NA; J: TRBJ2-5; D: NA; V: TRBV13; DNA: TGTGCCAGCAGCGTAGGAGGCTTGGGGCAGGGAAATATCGGGGAGACCCAGTACTTC; CDR3: CASSVGGLGQGNIGETQYF
size: NA; J: TRBJ1-4; D: TRBD1; V: TRBV12-5; DNA: TGTGCTAGTGGTTTCGGGGACAGGACGGGTGAAAAACTGTTTTTT; CDR3: CASGFGDRTGEKLFF
size: NA; J: TRBJ2-5; D: TRBD1; V: TRBV5-4; DNA: TGTGCCAGCAGCTCCCGGACAGGGCAAGAGACCCAGTACTTC; CDR3: CASSSRTGQETQYF
size: NA; J: TRBJ1-2; D: TRBD1; V: TRBV30; DNA: TGTGCCTGGAGGCGTACAGGGGGCGGCTATGGCTACACCTTC; CDR3: CAWRRTGGGYGYTF
size: NA; J: TRBJ1-2; D: TRBD1; V: TRBV6-5; DNA: TGTGCCAGCAGTCTACTTGGGGACAGCCTCTATGGCTACACCTTC; CDR3: CASSLLGDSLYGYTF
size: NA; J: TRBJ1-2; D: TRBD1; V: TRBV27; DNA: TGTGCCAGCAGTCTAACCCTCCTCCCGGGGACAGGGGCATACTATAACTATGGCTACACCTTC; CDR3: CASSLTLLPGTGAYYNYGYTF
size: NA; J: TRBJ1-1; D: NA; V: TRBV5-1; DNA: TGCGCCAGCAGCACCGGACAGTTGAACACTGAAGCTTTCTTT; CDR3: CASSTGQLNTEAFF
size: NA; J: TRBJ2-2; D: TRBD2; V: TRBV5-6; DNA: TGTGCCAGCAGCTTGGGTCTAGCGGGAGTATTGGGGGAGCTGTTTTTT; CDR3: CASSLGLAGVLGELFF
size: NA; J: TRBJ2-2; D: NA; V: TRBV7-2; DNA: TGTGCCAGCAGCTCACGCCGGGGGAACGGGGAGCTGTTTTTT; CDR3: CASSSRRGNGELFF
size: NA; J: TRBJ2-1; D: TRBD1; V: TRBV13; DNA: TGTGCCAGCAGACCACGCCCGGGACAGGGGGGTCGGAGGCTGATCAATGAGCAGTTCTTC; CDR3: CASRPRPGQGGRRLINEQFF
size: NA; J: TRBJ2-3; D: TRBD2; V: TRBV7-8; DNA: TGTGCCAGCAGATGGTGGGGGGGAAACACAGATACGCAGTATTTT; CDR3: CASRWWGGNTDTQYF
size: NA; J: TRBJ1-4; D: NA; V: TRBV7-2; DNA: TGTGCCAGCAGCCCCGCCACCCGGGGAGAAAAACTGTTTTTT; CDR3: CASSPATRGEKLFF
size: NA; J: TRBJ2-7; D: TRBD2; V: TRBV19; DNA: TGTGCCAGTAGTACCGTTCAGCGGGAGGGCCGAGAGCAGTACTTC; CDR3: CASSTVQREGREQYF
size: NA; J: TRBJ2-3; D: NA; V: TRBV5-1; DNA: TGCGCCAGCAGCCCAGGTTGGGCTACAGATACGCAGTATTTT; CDR3: CASSPGWATDTQYF
size: NA; J: TRBJ1-1; D: TRBD1; V: TRBV19; DNA: TGTGCCAGTAGTATTACTGCCCGGGACAGGGGGCGCGAGGCTTTCTTT; CDR3: CASSITARDRGREAFF
size: NA; J: TRBJ1-1; D: NA; V: TRBV5-1; DNA: TGCGCCAGCAGCTTGGTCCTAGGGGCCACTGAAGCTTTCTTT; CDR3: CASSLVLGATEAFF
size: few; J: TRBJ2-1; D: TRBD2; V: TRBV7-9; DNA: TGTGCCAGCAGCTTACCACATCGACTAGCGGGCTTGAAAAATGAGCAGTTCTTC; CDR3: CASSLPHRLAGLKNEQFF
size: NA; J: TRBJ1-1; D: NA; V: TRBV6-5; DNA: TGTGCCAGCAGACGGGTCATGAACACTGAAGCTTTCTTT; CDR3: CASRRVMNTEAFF
size: NA; J: TRBJ1-5; D: NA; V: TRBV30; DNA: TGTGCCTGGAGTTGGGGGGTCCCTAATCAGCCCCAGCATTTT; CDR3: CAWSWGVPNQPQHF
size: NA; J: TRBJ1-1; D: TRBD1; V: TRBV5-1; DNA: TGCGCCAGCAGCGCGACAGGGCGTAGCACTGAAGCTTTCTTT; CDR3: CASSATGRSTEAFF
size: NA; J: TRBJ1-1; D: NA; V: TRBV30; DNA: TGTGCCTGGAGACAGGGAGGGGGCACTGAAGCTTTCTTT; CDR3: CAWRQGGGTEAFF
size: few; J: TRBJ1-6; D: TRBD1; V: TRBV5-6; DNA: TGTGCCAGCAGCTTGACAGGGGTGAATTCACCCCTCCACTTT; CDR3: CASSLTGVNSPLHF
size: NA; J: TRBJ1-1; D: NA; V: TRBV20-1; DNA: TGCAGTGCTAGTCGCGGAACTGAAGCTTTCTTT; CDR3: CSASRGTEAFF
size: NA; J: TRBJ2-6; D: NA; V: TRBV25-1; DNA: TGTGCCAGCAGTTTCGGGGTTCGGTTTTCTGGGGCCAACGTCCTGACTTTC; CDR3: CASSFGVRFSGANVLTF